Each of the 30 T cell receptor beta chains below was sequenced from the same sample in a study of blood T cells in healthy people across ages. Combining a sample-barcoded 5' primer with a J-beta primer mix, a second PCR ran for roughly 7 to 11 cycles. TCRdb reprocessed the 5' RACE reads with MiXCR, giving one entry per CDR3 protein. The sample lists 1 million to 1.2 million distinct CDR3 sequences; around two fifths were seen once. The specimen was blood. The receptors shown here come from a man aged 18 to 29 in good health.

This clonotype has only a few counts. The chain links TRBV7-9 to TRBJ2-3; TRBD1 agrees at 12 bases. Per the germline V gene, CDR1 is SEHNR and CDR2 is FQNEAQ (reference sequence). The CDR3 consists of 17 residues. The V gene end was trimmed by 5 bases and the J gene end by 5 bases; junction bases not matched to a gene: 11. Written as DNA, the CDR3 is TGTGCCAGCAGCAGTATAAACTGGGACAGGGGGCAAGATACGCAGTATTTT. Translation gives CASSSINWDRGQDTQYF.

This chain links TRBV20-1 with TRBJ1-2, with D unresolved. The ends were cut back, 3 bases at V and 13 bases at J, with 15 bases in the middle. The CDR3 has 11 amino acids. The V gene's germline CDR1 is DFQATT and CDR2 SNEGSKA (reference sequence). In DNA form, the CDR3 reads TGCAGTGCTAGTAGACGGACTCCAACCACCTTC. Protein sequence: CSASRRTPTTF.

This clonotype was picked up a small number of times. The chain combines TRBV7-8 with TRBJ2-1; 7 nucleotides line up with TRBD2. Per the germline V gene, CDR1 is SGHVS and CDR2 is FQNEAQ. This CDR3 spans 13 amino acids. The V gene end was trimmed by 8 bases and the J gene end by 9 bases; junction bases not matched to a gene: 10. CDR3 nucleotides: TGTGCCAGCTCCGAACGGGGGGTTAGTGAGCAGTTCTTC. Protein sequence: CASSERGVSEQFF.

A few counts support this clonotype. CDR3: CASSQGFQLEETQYF. The CDR3 DNA is TGCGCCAGCAGCCAAGGGTTCCAGCTAGAAGAGACCCAGTACTTC. The rearrangement links TRBV4-3 to TRBJ2-5; D gene ambiguous. Trimming stripped 1 base from V and 3 bases from J, with 12 bases between. CDR1 LGHNA and CDR2 YSLEER come from the germline V gene. CDR3 length: 15 residues.

The chain's CDR3 is CASSQDPFNTEAFF. The CDR3 nucleotides read TGCGCCAGCAGCCAAGATCCTTTCAACACTGAAGCTTTCTTT. The chain combines TRBV4-3 with TRBJ1-1; no definite D call. CDR1 is LGHNA, CDR2 YSLEER, per germline. Trimming left V 0 bases short and J 2 bases short, with 7 bases between. The CDR3 consists of 14 residues.

The chain employs TRBV6-6 and TRBJ2-2; D gene unclear. The V end lost 2 bases, the J end lost 1 base, and 5 bases lay between the germline ends. The CDR3 is 14 amino acids. The germline gives CDR1 MNHNY, CDR2 SVGAGI (reference sequence). The CDR3 loop is CASSYRENTGELFF. The DNA of the CDR3 is TGTGCCAGCAGTTACAGGGAGAACACCGGGGAGCTGTTTTTT.

This clonotype was seen only a few times. The rearrangement links TRBV6-5 to TRBJ2-5; D is perhaps TRBD2 (5 bases). The V end was cut by 0 bases, the J end by 0 bases, with 8 bases between. This CDR3 has 15 residues. Germline V CDR1 and CDR2: MNHEY, SVGAGI. The CDR3 here is CASSYSAGYQETQYF. CDR3 DNA: TGTGCCAGCAGTTACTCTGCGGGTTACCAAGAGACCCAGTACTTC.

This chain connects TRBV7-2 to TRBJ1-3; D is ambiguous. Trimming took 11 bases from V and 0 from J, leaving 14 bases between them. CDR3 size: 14 residues. Germline-derived CDR1 and CDR2 are SGHTA and FQGNSA. The CDR3 region has the DNA TGTGCCTCCCTGCCAAAGGGCTCTGGAAACACCATATATTTT. This sequence encodes CASLPKGSGNTIYF. Supplemented by reference TRBV7-2 and TRBJ1-3, the full variable domain reads GAGVSQSPSNKVTEKGKDVELRCDPISGHTALYWYRQSLGQGLEFLIYFQGNSAPDKSGLPSDRFSAERTGGSVSTLTIQRTQQEDSAVYLCASLPKGSGNTIYFGEGSWLTVV.

The gene calls are TRBV4-1 and TRBJ1-4, with D unclear. V was clipped by 1 base and J by 0 bases, with 15 bases between them. Germline CDR1 is MGHRA and CDR2 is YSYEKL. CDR3 length: 18 amino acids. The CDR3 bases are TGCGCCAGCAGCCAAGGGAAGGGCAGAGGAACAACTAATGAAAAACTGTTTTTT. Translating it yields CASSQGKGRGTTNEKLFF.

This clonotype turned up a few times. The V call is TRBV30, the J call TRBJ2-1; TRBD1 matches at 9 bases. Trimming at V came to 5 bases and at J to 4 bases, leaving 0 bases not matched to a gene. The CDR3 totals 12 residues. From germline, CDR1 is GTSNPN and CDR2 SVGIG (reference sequence). The CDR3 loop is CAWGTGYNEQFF. The CDR3 DNA is TGTGCCTGGGGGACAGGGTACAATGAGCAGTTCTTC.

The chain has TRBV7-6 and TRBJ2-5; D remains unclear. The tail of the sequence fits TRBJ2-7 better, so the J call may be wrong. The CDR3 is 14 residues long. Germline CDR1 and CDR2: SGHVS and FNYEAQ. CDR3 region: CASSPDGIAYEQYF. The CDR3 nucleotides read TGTGCCAGCAGCCCCGACGGTATTGCCTACGAGCAGTACTTC.

Remarks on this clonotype: The junction departs from the called germline gene at one end, perhaps through a read error. The genes are TRBV9 and TRBJ1-2; 7 nucleotides align to TRBD1. The CDR3 loop spans 13 amino acids. The germline V gene has CDR1 SGDLS and CDR2 YYNGEE. Written as DNA, the CDR3 is TGTGCCAGCGGCGTCTATGGGACAGACGGCTACACCTTC. It specifies CASGVYGTDGYTF.

This clonotype was picked up a small number of times. The J gene is TRBJ1-1, the V gene TRBV20-1; tentatively, D is TRBD1 (5 bases). Per germline, CDR1 DFQATT and CDR2 SNEGSKA (reference sequence). This CDR3 is 12 amino acids long. V shed 5 bases and J shed 5 bases, with 12 bases lying between them. Here the CDR3 reads CSAHAGRTEAFF. CDR3 DNA: TGCAGTGCTCACGCAGGGAGAACTGAAGCTTTCTTT.

A note on this clonotype: Possible read error: a much larger clone is one base away. The chain is built from TRBV12-3 or TRBV12-4 and TRBJ2-7; D unclear. The CDR3 covers 12 residues. V lost 2 bases to trimming and J lost 7 bases, with 9 bases between them. The DNA of the CDR3 is TGTGCCAGCAGTTTAACCTACAATGAGCAGTACTTC. Translation: CASSLTYNEQYF.

This clonotype turned up a few times. The chain is built from TRBV12-3 or TRBV12-4 and TRBJ2-7, with D perhaps matching TRBD2 (6 bases). With the DNA end fitting TRBJ2-5 better, the J assignment may be wrong. CDR3 size: 17 residues. The CDR3 DNA reads TGTGCCAGCAGCTTAATAGAAGGACTGGGGGGTCGTGAGACCCAGTACTTC. Protein product: CASSLIEGLGGRETQYF.

This clonotype has only a few counts. This chain uses TRBV4-2 with TRBJ2-1, with D perhaps matching TRBD2 (6 bases). This CDR3 is built from 16 residues. V lost 0 bases and J 2 bases, leaving 11 bases between the germline ends. Germline-derived CDR1 and CDR2 are LGHNA and YNFKEQ. CDR3 in DNA: TGTGCCAGCAGCCAAGATATAGGGAGGCCCTACAATGAGCAGTTCTTC. Its protein is CASSQDIGRPYNEQFF.

The J gene is TRBJ2-1, the V gene TRBV18; TRBD1 is a possible D gene (5 bases). Germline CDR1 is KGHSH and CDR2 is LQKENI. V was cut by 3 bases and J by 0 bases, with 9 bases left in between. The CDR3 is 15 amino acids. The CDR3 sequence: CASSPRGHSYNEQFF. As DNA, the CDR3 is TGTGCCAGCTCACCGAGAGGACACTCCTACAATGAGCAGTTCTTC.

The rearrangement links TRBV29-1 to TRBJ1-1; no reliable D call. Germline V gene sequence: CDR1 SQVTM, CDR2 ANQGSEA. This CDR3 spans 12 amino acids. V dropped 7 bases and J dropped 5 bases, with 14 bases sitting between them. CDR3 nucleotide sequence: TGCAGCGCTAGCCAACAGAGGACTGAAGCTTTCTTT. Protein sequence: CSASQQRTEAFF.

The chain carries TRBV27 and TRBJ1-6; D perhaps matches TRBD1 (6 bases). Looked up from germline, CDR1 is MNHEY and CDR2 is SMNVEV (reference sequence). Trimming removed 5 bases from V and 6 bases from J, with 14 bases in between. This CDR3 comprises 15 residues. CDR3 DNA sequence: TGTGCCAGCAGTGGCCGACAGGACTCTAATTCACCCCTCCACTTT. It translates to CASSGRQDSNSPLHF.

The chain has TRBV6-5 and TRBJ1-4, with 9 bases fitting TRBD1. This CDR3 contains 16 residues. Germline loops: CDR1 MNHEY, CDR2 SVGAGI. V was clipped by 6 bases and J by 11 bases; unmatched bases: 16. CDR3 coding DNA: TGTGCCAGCAGCCCAGCCCTGACAGGGGGTTACGGTAAACTGTTTTTT. Translated: CASSPALTGGYGKLFF.

A few counts support this clonotype. The CDR3 here is CASSAYLDTGTYNEQFF. CDR3 nucleotide sequence: TGTGCCAGCAGTGCGTATTTGGACACGGGTACCTACAATGAGCAGTTCTTC. The J gene is TRBJ2-1, the V gene TRBV6-2 or TRBV6-3; a possible D gene is TRBD1 (5 bases). The ends were cut back, 5 bases at V and 2 bases at J, with 19 bases in the middle. CDR1 is MNHEY and CDR2 is SVGEGT in the germline V gene. The CDR3 sequence is 17 residues long.

Only a few counts were recorded for this clonotype. The chain carries TRBV20-1 and TRBJ1-1; D call uncertain. The CDR3 has 11 residues. V lost 3 bases and J lost 6, with 8 bases in between. Germline values: CDR1 DFQATT, CDR2 SNEGSKA (reference sequence). CDR3 loop: CSASPNPEAFF. The CDR3 nucleotides read TGCAGTGCTAGCCCTAACCCTGAAGCTTTCTTT.

This clonotype appeared once. The chain uses TRBV6-2 or TRBV6-3 and TRBJ1-5; TRBD1 matches at 7 bases. V shed 0 bases and J 5 bases; nucleotides not matched to a gene: 25. The CDR3 runs to 22 residues. CDR1 and CDR2 from the germline V gene are MNHEY and SVGEGT. CDR3 nucleotides: TGTGCCAGCAGTTACTCCAACCCATTTCCGACAAAACAGGGGAGTGGGTATCAGCCCCAGCATTTT. This codes for CASSYSNPFPTKQGSGYQPQHF.

This clonotype has just a few counts. This chain joins TRBV3-1 and TRBJ1-5; D is unclear. Trimming cost V 0 bases and J 4 bases, with 7 bases left between them. The V gene's germline CDR1 is LGHDT and CDR2 YNNKEL (reference sequence). This CDR3 has 14 amino acids. Here the CDR3 reads CASSQEPSNQPQHF. Here the CDR3 DNA reads TGTGCCAGCAGCCAAGAGCCCAGTAATCAGCCCCAGCATTTT.

This clonotype was observed many times. The chain uses TRBV5-1 and TRBJ2-7, with D possibly called TRBD1 or TRBD2 (5 bases each). Trimming shortened V by 4 bases and J by 1 base, and 12 bases separated the two germline ends. Germline loops: CDR1 SGHRS, CDR2 YFSETQ. The CDR3 loop spans 14 amino acids. CDR3 amino acids: CASSVIEGSYEQYF. The CDR3 DNA follows: TGCGCCAGCAGCGTCATCGAGGGGTCCTACGAGCAGTACTTC.

This clonotype has only a few counts. The chain recombines TRBV30 with TRBJ1-6, with D unresolved. V was trimmed by 5 bases and J by 5 bases, leaving 13 bases between them. Germline-derived CDR1 and CDR2 are GTSNPN and SVGIG (reference sequence). The CDR3 spans 14 residues. The CDR3 region has the DNA TGTGCCTGGCGACCCGGGAGTGATAATTCACCCCTCCACTTT. It specifies CAWRPGSDNSPLHF.

The CDR3 coding sequence is TGTGCCAGCAGCCGCTACAGGGGCAATCAGCCCCAGCATTTT. Its translation: CASSRYRGNQPQHF. This chain joins TRBV4-2 and TRBJ1-5; perhaps TRBD1 as D (6 bases). The V gene lost 4 bases and the J gene lost 2 bases, with 9 bases spanning the gap. Germline V gene lookup returns CDR1 LGHNA and CDR2 YNFKEQ. The CDR3 runs 14 residues.

As DNA, the CDR3 is TGCGCCAGCAGCTTGGCCCAAATGAGGAAGCAGTATTTT. Amino acid sequence: CASSLAQMRKQYF. The chain couples TRBV5-1 to TRBJ2-3, with D uncertain. V was trimmed by 0 bases and J by 11 bases, leaving 13 bases between them. Germline assignment: CDR1 SGHRS and CDR2 YFSETQ. The CDR3 spans 13 residues.

The rearrangement joins TRBV6-2 or TRBV6-3 to TRBJ1-3; TRBD1 agrees at 7 bases. Germline assignment: CDR1 MNHEY and CDR2 SVGEGT. The CDR3 runs 15 residues. Unmatched junction bases numbered 7, after V lost 6 bases and J lost 2 bases. The CDR3 nucleotides are TGTGCCAGCAGACAGGCCGGGACAGCTGGAAACACCATATATTTT. Amino acid sequence: CASRQAGTAGNTIYF.

For the CDR3, the DNA is TGTGCCATCAGTGACTCCTCGTTTGGGCAGTACTTC. Its protein is CAISDSSFGQYF. The V and J genes are TRBV10-3 and TRBJ2-7; D unresolved. V lost 3 bases to trimming and J lost 9 bases, with 12 bases between them. The CDR3 has 12 amino acids. Per germline, CDR1 ENHRY and CDR2 SYGVKD.